These 23 T cell receptor beta chains originate from one sample sequenced in a study of T cell responses to AZD1222 COVID-19 vaccine. Clones were sequenced by immunoSEQ multiplex PCR, and TCRdb holds only the in-frame ones, with some missing. The table includes approximately 140,000 clones, 89% detected once. The sequences come from peripheral blood, collected on day 0 of AZD1222 vaccination. All receptors derive from an adult in good health.

J is TRBJ1-1 and V is TRBV5-1, with D possibly matching TRBD1 (6 bases). This CDR3 comprises 15 residues. V shed 7 bases and J shed 3 bases, with 19 bases lying between them. Looked up from germline, CDR1 is SGHRS and CDR2 is YFSETQ. CDR3 DNA sequence: TGCGCCAGCGAAAACAGGGCTGAAACATACACTGAAGCTTTCTTT. This translates into CASENRAETYTEAFF.

This clone was seen only a few times. Other DNA sequences from this sample encode an identical CDR3 as well. The CDR3 loop is CASSYSDNTGELFF. The CDR3 coding sequence is TGTGCCAGCAGTTACTCGGACAACACCGGGGAGCTGTTTTTT. The rearrangement uses TRBV6-2 or TRBV6-3 and TRBJ2-2; no clear D. Germline V gives CDR1 MNHEY, CDR2 SVGEGT. The CDR3 totals 14 residues. Trimming removed 0 bases at V and 2 bases at J, with 4 bases between.

This clone has just a few counts. The chain couples TRBV15 to TRBJ2-7; a weak D match, TRBD1 (6 bases). Trimming took off 1 base at V and 0 bases at J, with 13 bases between the two ends. The CDR3 runs 16 residues. Germline CDR1 is LNHNV and CDR2 is YYDKDF (reference sequence). CDR3 bases: TGTGCCACCAGCAGAGGTCAGGGGCTAAACTCCTACGAGCAGTACTTC. This codes for CATSRGQGLNSYEQYF.

The chain carries TRBV28 and TRBJ1-1; 8 bases match TRBD1. The CDR3 is 13 residues long. From germline, CDR1 is MDHEN and CDR2 SYDVKM. V lost 6 bases to trimming and J lost 6 bases; unmatched junction nucleotides: 6. The CDR3 DNA sequence: TGTGCCAGCAGGGATACAGGGGGGTCTGAAGCTTTCTTT. This sequence encodes CASRDTGGSEAFF.

The rearrangement joins TRBV5-6 to TRBJ2-7; the D gene is possibly TRBD2 (6 bases). The CDR3 is 13 residues long. The V end lost 6 bases, the J end lost 0 bases, and 10 bases lay between the germline ends. CDR1 SGHDT and CDR2 YYEEEE come from the germline V gene. DNA for the CDR3: TGTGCCAGCAACTCCGGGGGCTCCTACGAGCAGTACTTC. This encodes CASNSGGSYEQYF.

The chain uses TRBV5-1 and TRBJ2-2, with a tentative D call TRBD2 (6 bases). V was trimmed by 0 bases and J by 4 bases, leaving 10 bases between them. The germline CDR1 and CDR2 sequences are SGHRS and YFSETQ. The CDR3 runs 15 residues. CDR3 nucleotides: TGCGCCAGCAGCTTGGGGCCGGAGGGCACCGGGGAGCTGTTTTTT. Its translation: CASSLGPEGTGELFF.

CDR3 DNA: TGTGCCAGTAGTATCTCTGGCACAGATACGCAGTATTTT. This sequence encodes CASSISGTDTQYF. The J gene is TRBJ2-3, the V gene TRBV19; no reliable D call. The germline V gene encodes CDR1 LNHDA and CDR2 SQIVND (reference sequence). This CDR3 has 13 residues. The ends were cut back, 3 bases at V and 1 base at J, with 5 bases in the middle.

Comments on this clone: A read error may account for a junction end that differs from germline. The chain links TRBV13 to TRBJ2-4; D unclear. The CDR3 sequence is 19 residues long. Germline loops: CDR1 PRHDT, CDR2 FYEKMQ (reference sequence). CDR3 bases: TGTGCCAGCAGCCTAGGTCAGGTGGATGGCGCTGTAGCCAAAAACATTCAGTACTTC. Translation gives CASSLGQVDGAVAKNIQYF.

This clone appeared a single time. The chain recombines TRBV12-5 with TRBJ1-1, with D possibly being TRBD1 (5 bases). Trimming removed 7 bases at V and 6 bases at J, with 36 bases between. The CDR3 is 20 residues long. Looked up from germline, CDR1 is LGHNT and CDR2 is FRNRAP. The CDR3 spells CASAAPWGGTERRRPAEAFF. CDR3 nucleotide sequence: TGTGCTAGTGCCGCCCCTTGGGGGGGTACGGAGAGGCGACGGCCGGCTGAAGCTTTCTTT.

This clone appeared once. V and J are TRBV24-1 and TRBJ2-3; D gene uncertain. CDR1 is KGHDR and CDR2 is SFDVKD in the germline V gene. The CDR3 is 13 amino acids. With 3 bases removed from V and 3 bases from J, the gap between germline ends came to 6 bases. The CDR3 here is CATSDPSTDTQYF. The CDR3 coding sequence is TGTGCCACCAGTGATCCCTCAACAGATACGCAGTATTTT.

This clone is medium-sized by share. The rearrangement joins TRBV5-1 to TRBJ2-7; D may match TRBD1 or TRBD2 (5 bases each). V was cut by 5 bases and J by 6 bases, with 18 bases left in between. The CDR3 totals 14 residues. Germline V gives CDR1 SGHRS, CDR2 YFSETQ. The CDR3 spells CASSQDTGLLEQYF. The CDR3 DNA reads TGCGCCAGCAGTCAGGACACGGGGTTGCTCGAGCAGTACTTC.

The chain couples TRBV7-6 to TRBJ2-5; 12 bases line up with TRBD1. This CDR3 is built from 19 residues. The germline CDR1 and CDR2 sequences are SGHVS and FNYEAQ. V was clipped by 2 bases and J by 3 bases; unmatched bases: 13. The CDR3 DNA reads as TGTGCCAGCAGCTTAAGAGGCTTTTCGGGGACAGGGGGCAAAGAGACCCAGTACTTC. Residues: CASSLRGFSGTGGKETQYF.

The chain combines TRBV7-2 with TRBJ1-2, with TRBD1 identical over 7 bases. The CDR3 length is 14 residues. Trimming took 1 base from V and 6 from J; bases not matched to a gene: 5. In germline, CDR1 is SGHTA, CDR2 FQGNSA. The CDR3 DNA is TGTGCCAGCAGCTTAGGATTGACAGGGAATGGCTACACCTTC. This gives the protein CASSLGLTGNGYTF. Together with reference TRBV7-2 and TRBJ1-2, the CDR3 gives the full variable domain: GAGVSQSPSNKVTEKGKDVELRCDPISGHTALYWYRQSLGQGLEFLIYFQGNSAPDKSGLPSDRFSAERTGGSVSTLTIQRTQQEDSAVYLCASSLGLTGNGYTFGSGTRLTVV.

The V and J genes are TRBV11-2 and TRBJ1-4; 8 bases match TRBD1. Germline lookup yields CDR1 SGHAT and CDR2 FQNNGV. This CDR3 is built from 15 residues. V was clipped by 5 bases and J by 3 bases; unmatched bases: 5. The CDR3 sequence is CASSLTGGANEKLFF. In nucleotides, the CDR3 is TGTGCCAGCAGCCTAACAGGGGGAGCTAATGAAAAACTGTTTTTT.

This chain joins TRBV11-3 and TRBJ2-5; tentatively, D is TRBD1 (6 bases). The ends were cut back, 7 bases at V and 5 bases at J, with 11 bases in the middle. Germline CDR1 SGHNT, CDR2 YENEEA. The CDR3 is 12 residues long. As DNA, the CDR3 is TGTGCCAGCAAGGGGGATGGGGAGACCCAGTACTTC. Translation gives CASKGDGETQYF. The full variable domain, completed using reference TRBV11-3 and TRBJ2-5, is EAGVVQSPRYKIIEKKQPVAFWCNPISGHNTLYWYLQNLGQGPELLIRYENEEAVDDSQLPKDRFSAERLKGVDSTLKIQPAELGDSAVYLCASKGDGETQYFGPGTRLLVL.

The chain is built from TRBV16 and TRBJ2-3, with 7 bases aligning to TRBD2. Germline V gene data show CDR1 as KGHSY and CDR2 as FQNENV. Trimming at V came to 4 bases and at J to 0 bases, leaving 7 bases not matched to a gene. The CDR3 extends over 16 amino acids. As DNA, the CDR3 is TGTGCCAGCAGCCCCTCTCGGCGGGGGAGCACAGATACGCAGTATTTT. Translating it yields CASSPSRRGSTDTQYF.

This rearrangement joins TRBV2 to TRBJ1-1, with TRBD1 matching over 8 bases. From germline, CDR1 is SNHLY and CDR2 FYNNEI. The V segment lost 4 bases and the J segment 5 bases; nucleotides outside the gene matches: 9. The CDR3 spans 15 residues. The CDR3 region is CASSVGEDRVTEAFF. The CDR3 DNA reads as TGTGCCAGCAGTGTGGGGGAGGACAGGGTTACTGAAGCTTTCTTT.

The chain joins TRBV9 to TRBJ2-1; 8 positions agree with TRBD2. The CDR3 spans 16 residues. Germline CDR1 reads SGDLS; CDR2 reads YYNGEE. Trimming took 0 bases from V and 2 from J; bases not matched to a gene: 4. Here the CDR3 reads CASSVGGLGAYNEQFF. CDR3 bases: TGTGCCAGCAGCGTAGGGGGACTAGGGGCCTACAATGAGCAGTTCTTC.

The rearrangement links TRBV4-3 to TRBJ1-2; 8 nucleotides agree with TRBD1. The germline gives CDR1 LGHNA, CDR2 YSLEER. V lost 3 bases, J lost 4 bases, and 4 bases stayed unmatched. This CDR3 is 14 amino acids long. This chain's CDR3 is CASSHNRGAYGYTF. CDR3 bases: TGCGCCAGCAGCCACAACAGGGGGGCCTATGGCTACACCTTC.

The chain links TRBV9 to TRBJ2-1, with 8 bases fitting TRBD2. J was trimmed by 9 bases and V by 0 bases; bases with no gene match: 11. Germline loops: CDR1 SGDLS, CDR2 YYNGEE. CDR3 length equals 16 residues. This CDR3 reads CASSVGLAGNSGEQFF. Written as DNA, the CDR3 is TGTGCCAGCAGCGTAGGGTTAGCGGGAAATAGCGGTGAGCAGTTCTTC.

This sequence joins TRBV6-2 or TRBV6-3 and TRBJ1-5; unclear D gene. The CDR3 length is 15 residues. The germline gives CDR1 MNHEY, CDR2 SVGEGT. Trimming left V 3 bases short and J 9 bases short, with 18 bases between. CDR3 loop: CASSYDFSGRRPQHF. The CDR3 region has the DNA TGTGCCAGCAGTTATGATTTTAGCGGACGGAGGCCCCAGCATTTT.

The chain couples TRBV18 to TRBJ2-5, with no clear D. Germline V lookup: CDR1 KGHSH, CDR2 LQKENI. The CDR3 has 14 amino acids. The V end was cut by 3 bases, the J end by 5 bases, with 13 bases between. The chain's CDR3 is CASSPPQLQETQYF. The CDR3 DNA is TGTGCCAGCTCACCTCCCCAGCTTCAGGAGACCCAGTACTTC.

This chain joins TRBV28 and TRBJ1-2; tentatively, D is TRBD1 (5 bases). Germline V gene data show CDR1 as MDHEN and CDR2 as SYDVKM. The V end lost 6 bases, the J end lost 0 bases, and 11 bases lay between the germline ends. There are 14 residues in the CDR3. CDR3 DNA: TGTGCCAGCAGCACGGACACAGCTAACTATGGCTACACCTTC. Its protein product is CASSTDTANYGYTF.